The TCR beta chain described here comes from a study of T-cell memory formation after mild COVID-19. Amplification by 5'RACE using constant-segment primers produced TCR alpha and TCR beta cDNA libraries that carried sample barcodes and UMIs. TCRdb processed the 5' RACE reads anew with MiXCR; each CDR3 protein has one entry. The sample includes more than 100,000 distinct CDR3 sequences, 5% to 6.5% of them seen just once. Whole-study results and caveats: Clones that shrank (day 15 to 85) were balanced CD4/CD8, whereas later expanders leaned CD4+. Second-wave clones peaking on day 37 lacked confirmed SARS-CoV-2 specificity.

This clonotype was seen at least ten times. What it binds is unknown. This receptor was identified in an adult woman who had mild COVID-19 (a few samples of this study predate the infection). Cell type and time point are not known. The sequenced material came from PBMCs or a T cell subset sorted from them (not recorded which).

CDR3 sequence: CASSLVGGATDTQYF. CDR3 DNA: TGTGCCAGCAGCTTAGTCGGCGGAGCCACAGATACGCAGTATTTT. The gene calls are TRBV7-2 and TRBJ2-3; D gene unclear. This CDR3 contains 15 residues. In germline, CDR1 is SGHTA, CDR2 FQGNSA. Trimming cost V 1 base and J 2 bases, with 10 bases left between them. Full variable domain (outside the CDR3, taken from reference TRBV7-2 and TRBJ2-3): GAGVSQSPSNKVTEKGKDVELRCDPISGHTALYWYRQSLGQGLEFLIYFQGNSAPDKSGLPSDRFSAERTGGSVSTLTIQRTQQEDSAVYLCASSLVGGATDTQYFGPGTRLTVL.